This T cell receptor (beta chain) originates from a study of T cell responses to AZD1222 COVID-19 vaccine (dated by TCRdb to the early 2020s). Study-level background: AZD1222 recipients whose second dose came at about 4 weeks and those whose second dose came at about 12 weeks were combined into one group, since spike-specific TCR depth and breadth did not differ between the two schedules. Trial participants were enrolled by age into subgroups of 18-55, 56-69 and 70-plus years, and around 150, 29 and 61 TCR-sequenced participants, respectively, were included in these subgroups. TCR sequencing was performed for approximately 240 trial participants, of whom 207 were given two doses of AZD1222 and around 26 were given two doses of MenACWY control vaccine.

In the case of this clone: Its binding antigen is unknown. The record has no base qualities; no much larger clone is one base away.

The CDR3 regions of human TCRbeta chains were analyzed by immunosequencing. Under the source paper's analysis protocol: TCRs in the repertoires were compared against a reference library of SARS-CoV-2-specific TCRs that had been generated with the MIRA antigen-specificity platform. Breadth was defined as the fraction of unique TCRs that were SARS-CoV-2-associated, and depth was defined as the fraction of total T cells that were SARS-CoV-2-associated. Using the MIRA data, each spike-specific TCR was assigned both to the spike region to which the TCR was reactive and to a CD4 or CD8 class. Log10-transformed breadth and depth values were compared by one-way ANOVA with Sidak's multiple comparisons tests. TCRdb stores this immuneACCESS table with in-frame sequences only. Part of the clones is absent; in the studies checked, under half of the shortfall reflects unresolved V genes, and no reason is known for the rest. Clone size and the V and J calls come from that table; the DNA yielded D and trimming. A total of over 100,000 clones appear in this sample, just under 95% of them only once. The ten largest clonotypes hold around 6.6% of the sample.

General conclusions and limits of the study: After two AZD1222 doses, both the breadth and the depth of spike-specific TCRs were significantly higher than at day 0 and than in MenACWY recipients. Conclusions about previously exposed vaccinees are limited, since just 6 or 7 AZD1222 recipients were seropositive for SARS-CoV-2 at baseline. In the small 56-69-year group, the increase in depth fell short of significance, most likely because of low power. CD4 TCRs associated with the vaccine covered the entire spike protein, and the dominant responses were in regions 160-218 and 743-854. Because no samples from the day 14 peak response were available, repertoires could be characterized only after the peak T cell response. Participants were mostly white British, with more females than males. The authors suggested clonal diversity may have been underestimated. Reportedly, almost half of the unique spike-specific TCRs recognized epitopes lying outside the regions that are mutated in the B.1.351 and B.1.1.7 variants.

Inclusive of the bounding cysteine and phenylalanine, the CDR3 is 15 residues long. Only the CDR3 DNA is retained, 45 bases long and in frame from the first base. Taken from the germline V gene, the CDR1 and CDR2 loops are MNHEY and SVGAGI. V is pared back by 5 bases and J by 0 bases, with 14 bases lying between the germline termini. Read against the paper, the sample's time point label means: baseline before first vaccination. The vaccinee samples were drawn from two UK trials, COV001 and COV002, one of which was a single-blind randomized controlled phase 2/3 trial testing AZD1222 (ChAdOx1 nCoV-19) in healthy adults. For TCRbeta chain sequencing, PBMC samples from trial participants were taken at day 0 and at day 28 after the second dose.

The sequences come from peripheral blood, collected on day 0 of AZD1222 vaccination. The sequence derives from an adult in good health. This receptor chain uses TRBV6-5 and TRBJ2-7; TRBD2 is a weak D gene call, 5 bases matching. The CDR3 region reads CASSRLALSSYEQYF. The nucleotides read TGTGCCAGCAGTCGTCTAGCACTAAGCTCCTACGAGCAGTACTTC.